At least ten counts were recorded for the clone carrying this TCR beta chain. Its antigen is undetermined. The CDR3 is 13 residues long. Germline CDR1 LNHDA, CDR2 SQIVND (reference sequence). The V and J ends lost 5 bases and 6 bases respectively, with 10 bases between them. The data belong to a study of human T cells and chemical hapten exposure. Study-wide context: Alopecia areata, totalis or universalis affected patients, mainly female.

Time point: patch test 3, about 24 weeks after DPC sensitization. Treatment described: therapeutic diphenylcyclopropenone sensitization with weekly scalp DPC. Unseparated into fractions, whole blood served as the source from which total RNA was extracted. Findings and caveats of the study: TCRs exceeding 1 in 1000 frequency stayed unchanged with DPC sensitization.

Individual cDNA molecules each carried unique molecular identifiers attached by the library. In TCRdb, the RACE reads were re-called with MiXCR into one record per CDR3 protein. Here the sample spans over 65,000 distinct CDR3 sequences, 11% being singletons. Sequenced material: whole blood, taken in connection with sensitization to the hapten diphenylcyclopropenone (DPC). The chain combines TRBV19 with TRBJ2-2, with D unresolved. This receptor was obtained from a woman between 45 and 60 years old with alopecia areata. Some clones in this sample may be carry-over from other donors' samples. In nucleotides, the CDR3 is TGTGCCAGTAGTCTCGACTCCCCCGGGGAGCTGTTTTTT. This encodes CASSLDSPGELFF.